One sample yielded the 11 T cell receptor beta chains listed below, sequenced in a study of CD8+ T cells in alopecia areata. The treatment is: oral pan-JAK inhibitor, 5-10 mg twice daily. The authors extracted RNA and reverse transcribed it into cDNA as the sequencing template. Data came from immunoSEQ multiplex PCR; TCRdb stores just in-frame clones and leaves some out. Among approximately 160,000 clones listed, approximately 60% were seen once. This sample comprised CD4+ T cells sorted from blood, obtained at week 24, from a patient treated with tofacitinib. These receptors were obtained from a human donor with alopecia areata.

The chain carries TRBV20-1 and TRBJ2-1; D not resolved. Germline CDR1 is DFQATT and CDR2 is SNEGSKA (reference sequence). Trimming took 5 bases from V and 7 from J, leaving 6 bases between them. The CDR3 extends over 10 amino acids. CDR3 DNA: TGCAGTGCTCCTATAAATGAGCAGTTCTTC. Translation gives CSAPINEQFF.

This chain connects TRBV6-1 to TRBJ1-1, with D possibly being TRBD1 (5 bases). Germline CDR1 is MNHNS and CDR2 is SASEGT. The CDR3 loop spans 17 amino acids. Trimming shortened V by 3 bases and J by 0 bases, and 17 bases separated the two germline ends. The CDR3 bases are TGTGCCAGCAGTGATCGACCGCGCAGGGCCATGAACACTGAAGCTTTCTTT. The encoded protein is CASSDRPRRAMNTEAFF.

This chain links TRBV30 with TRBJ1-4; maybe TRBD1 (5 bases). The V and J ends lost 3 bases and 5 bases respectively, with 13 bases between them. The CDR3 is 14 residues long. From germline, CDR1 is GTSNPN and CDR2 SVGIG (reference sequence). The CDR3 sequence is CAWRGHVNNEKLFF. The CDR3 DNA reads TGTGCCTGGAGGGGGCACGTCAACAATGAAAAACTGTTTTTT.

V and J are TRBV2 and TRBJ2-5, with 7 positions matching TRBD1. This CDR3 has 13 amino acids. The V gene's germline CDR1 is SNHLY and CDR2 FYNNEI. Trimming took 8 bases from V and 2 from J; bases not matched to a gene: 5. The CDR3 protein is CASLGQSQETQYF. CDR3 coding DNA: TGTGCCAGCTTGGGACAGTCACAAGAGACCCAGTACTTC.

The chain uses TRBV30 and TRBJ2-5; D remains unclear. The V gene's germline CDR1 is GTSNPN and CDR2 SVGIG (reference sequence). Trimming pared 2 bases from V and 2 bases from J, leaving 6 bases between. The CDR3 consists of 12 residues. CDR3 nucleotide sequence: TGTGCCTGGAGTCTGTTGCAAGAGACCCAGTACTTC. Protein: CAWSLLQETQYF.

This sequence joins TRBV20-1 and TRBJ2-7, with D possibly being TRBD1 (5 bases). Between the trimmed V and J ends, which lost 6 bases and 7 bases, there was a span of 13 bases. CDR1 DFQATT and CDR2 SNEGSKA come from the germline V gene (reference sequence). The CDR3 covers 11 residues. In nucleotides, the CDR3 is TGCAGTGCACAGGAAACAAATGAGCAGTACTTC. Translating gives CSAQETNEQYF.

In this sample, this clone turned up a few times. J is TRBJ1-5 and V is TRBV4-2; D not resolved. Germline lookup yields CDR1 LGHNA and CDR2 YNFKEQ. V shed 0 bases and J shed 8 bases, with 14 bases lying between them. The CDR3 length is 15 residues. CDR3 in DNA: TGTGCCAGCAGCCAAGACGGGATAAGCAGCGAGCCCCAGCATTTT. Translated, it gives CASSQDGISSEPQHF.

The gene calls are TRBV2 and TRBJ1-5; a weak D match, TRBD1 (6 bases). The V and J ends lost 7 bases and 12 bases respectively, with 13 bases between them. Germline CDR1 and CDR2: SNHLY and FYNNEI. The CDR3 is 11 residues long. The CDR3 DNA reads as TGTGCCAGCACCTCCGGGGGACACCAGCATTTT. It specifies CASTSGGHQHF.

This clone was detected once. The chain combines TRBV4-1 with TRBJ1-4; D is undetermined. Germline V gene sequence: CDR1 MGHRA, CDR2 YSYEKL. This CDR3 is 13 amino acids long. V was shortened by 1 base and J by 8 bases, with 8 bases between the two germline ends. The CDR3 spells CASSQVLSEKLFF. The CDR3 DNA follows: TGCGCCAGCAGCCAAGTATTATCGGAAAAACTGTTTTTT.

The rearrangement uses TRBV30 and TRBJ2-3, with D possibly called TRBD1 or TRBD2 (6 bases each). This CDR3 region has 13 residues. Trimming removed 0 bases at V and 11 bases at J, with 15 bases between. Looked up from germline, CDR1 is GTSNPN and CDR2 is SVGIG (reference sequence). The CDR3 DNA reads as TGTGCCTGGAGTGTACAGTCAGAGGGGGGGCAGTATTTT. Translating gives CAWSVQSEGGQYF.

The V call is TRBV29-1, the J call TRBJ1-6, with 7 nucleotides matching TRBD1. Germline lookup yields CDR1 SQVTM and CDR2 ANQGSEA. Unmatched junction bases numbered 7, after V lost 4 bases and J lost 7 bases. This CDR3 comprises 14 residues. This CDR3 is CSVAAGTDNSPLHF. In DNA, the CDR3 is TGCAGCGTTGCCGCCGGGACAGACAATTCACCCCTCCACTTT. Supplemented by reference TRBV29-1 and TRBJ1-6, the full variable domain reads SAVISQKPSRDICQRGTSLTIQCQVDSQVTMMFWYRQQPGQSLTLIATANQGSEATYESGFVIDKFPISRPNLTFSTLTVSNMSPEDSSIYLCSVAAGTDNSPLHFGNGTRLTVT.